This is a list of T cell receptor beta chains from one sample in a study of blood T cell repertoires in COVID-19. The method was immunoSEQ multiplex PCR; TCRdb's version includes in-frame clones alone and lacks a portion of them. The profile shows almost 250,000 clones, around 88% of them singletons. Sequencing input: PBMCs or T cells enriched from blood (not recorded which). These receptors came from a woman between 25 and 40 years old who had recovered from COVID-19. Each CDR3 is given with its conserved first and last residue. Each record gives: clone size, V gene, CDR3 protein. Clone size is stated in some rows and not others, as once, few, many or a class when expanded.

>.|TRBV21-1
CASSNRGGIVNGYTF
>.|TRBV3-1/TRBV3-2
CASSQDSSGSWLDTQYF
>.|TRBV9
CASSVGMSAGEGEQFF
>.|TRBV9
CASSLTGYSPLHF
>.|TRBV7-2
CASSLQGISNQPQHF
>.|TRBV30
CAWSVKIGGTEAFF
>.|TRBV4-3
CASSHPGLAGGEQFF
>few|TRBV5-1
CASSLTQGKGDEQFF
>.|TRBV2
CASMTANYGYTF
>.|TRBV9
CASSVGSGGSYEQYF